The rows below give T cell receptor beta chains drawn from one sample of a study of shared clonotypes between healthy human individuals. Sequenced by immunoSEQ multiplex PCR; TCRdb stores in-frame clones only, minus some. The data contain about 2.1 million clones, roughly 91% of them singletons. Input material: naive CD8+ T cells from PBMCs. These TCRs come from a man between 18 and 35 years old in good health. Some clones in this sample may be carry-over from other donors' samples. Both conserved end residues are part of each CDR3. D genes are given only for firm matches. Only part of the rows carry a size: once, few, many, or a class if the clone is expanded.

>TRBJ2-7|NA|NA|TRBV6-1
TGTGCCAGCAGTGATACTATCTATCACGAGCAGTACTTC
CASSDTIYHEQYF
>TRBJ2-1|NA|NA|TRBV5-1
TGCGCCAGCAGCTTGCAGACTAGGATCGACCATGAGCAGTTCTTC
CASSLQTRIDHEQFF
>TRBJ2-1|NA|NA|TRBV19
TGTGCCAGTAGACCCGACAGGACCCATCTCCATGAGCAGTTCTTC
CASRPDRTHLHEQFF
>TRBJ2-4|TRBD1|NA|TRBV6-5
TGTGCCAGCAGTTACTCGAGCGGAAACAGGGGAAACATTCAGTACTTC
CASSYSSGNRGNIQYF
>TRBJ2-7|TRBD1|NA|TRBV27
TGTGCCAGCAGTAACCGGGACAGAATCTACGAGCAGTACTTC
CASSNRDRIYEQYF
>TRBJ2-7|TRBD2|NA|TRBV6-6
TGTGCCAGCAGTTACGACCGGACTAGCGGACGCTACGAGCAGTACTTC
CASSYDRTSGRYEQYF
>TRBJ2-7|TRBD1|NA|TRBV11-2
TGTGCCAGCAGCTTAGAGGCAGGGGGCGTCTCCTACGAGCAGTACTTC
CASSLEAGGVSYEQYF
>TRBJ1-4|NA|NA|TRBV20-1
TGCAGTGTCGGCAGCGAAAAACTGTTTTTT
CSVGSEKLFF
>TRBJ2-6|NA|NA|TRBV9
TGTGCCAGCAGCGCCCTTGGTAGGGACCTCGGGGCCAACGTCCTGACTTTC
CASSALGRDLGANVLTF
>TRBJ1-2|NA|NA|TRBV16
TGTGCCAGCAGCCAATGGATAGCCGCGGGCTACACCTTC
CASSQWIAAGYTF
>TRBJ1-1|NA|NA|TRBV11-2
TGTGCCAGCAGCTTAGTGTCACAGATGAACACTGAAGCTTTCTTT
CASSLVSQMNTEAFF
>TRBJ2-5|NA|NA|TRBV9
TGTGCCAGCAGCGTAGGGACAGTCCTATACCAAGAGACCCAGTACTTC
CASSVGTVLYQETQYF
>TRBJ2-7|NA|NA|TRBV5-1
TGCGCCAGCAGCTTTGAGGGCGCCTACGAGCAGTACTTC
CASSFEGAYEQYF
>TRBJ2-2|NA|NA|TRBV18
TGTGCCAGCTCACCCGAGCAGACTCTTAACACCGGGGAGCTGTTTTTT
CASSPEQTLNTGELFF
>TRBJ2-7|NA|once|TRBV29-1
TGCAGCGTTGAAGATCCAACCGCCGTCGAGCAGTACTTC
CSVEDPTAVEQYF
>TRBJ2-7|NA|NA|TRBV2
TGTGCCAGTGAAAAGGGCTACTCCTACGAGCAGTACTTC
CASEKGYSYEQYF
>TRBJ1-1|NA|NA|TRBV13
TGTGCCAGCAGCTTACAAGGGGCGTCTGAAGCTTTCTTT
CASSLQGASEAFF